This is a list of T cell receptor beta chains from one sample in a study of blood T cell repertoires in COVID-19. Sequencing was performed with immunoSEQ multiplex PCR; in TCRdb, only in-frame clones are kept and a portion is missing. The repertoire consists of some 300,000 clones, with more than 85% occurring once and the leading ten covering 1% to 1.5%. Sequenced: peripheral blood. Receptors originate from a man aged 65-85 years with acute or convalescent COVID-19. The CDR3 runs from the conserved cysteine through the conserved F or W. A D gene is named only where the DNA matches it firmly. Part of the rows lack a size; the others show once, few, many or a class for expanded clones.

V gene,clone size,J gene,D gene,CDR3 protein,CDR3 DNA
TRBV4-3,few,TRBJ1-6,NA,CASSQDPMPRDTNSPLHF,TGCGCCAGCAGCCAAGATCCGATGCCCAGGGACACTAATTCACCCCTCCACTTT
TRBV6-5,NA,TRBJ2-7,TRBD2,CASSSSGTYEQYF,TGTGCCAGCAGCTCGAGCGGGACCTACGAGCAGTACTTC
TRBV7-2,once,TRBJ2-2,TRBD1,CASSNRDRGTGELFF,TGTGCCAGCAGCAACCGGGACAGGGGGACCGGGGAGCTGTTTTTT
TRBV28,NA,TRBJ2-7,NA,CASSLSRGGWYEQYF,TGTGCCAGCAGTTTGAGTCGAGGAGGCTGGTACGAGCAGTACTTC
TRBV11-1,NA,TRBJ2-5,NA,CASSRSGQETQYF,TGTGCCAGCAGCCGTAGCGGTCAAGAGACCCAGTACTTC
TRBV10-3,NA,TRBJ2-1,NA,CATKTDNEQFF,TGTGCCACCAAGACAGACAATGAGCAGTTCTTC
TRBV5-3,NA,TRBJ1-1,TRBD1,CARSLDQGAEAFF,TGTGCCAGAAGCTTGGATCAGGGGGCTGAAGCTTTCTTT
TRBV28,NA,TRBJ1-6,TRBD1,CASSLRQGVSPLHF,TGTGCCAGCAGTTTGAGACAGGGGGTATCACCCCTCCACTTT
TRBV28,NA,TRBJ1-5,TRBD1,CASSFRTRGLSSRSQHF,TGTGCCAGCAGTTTCCGGACGAGGGGGCTCTCTTCACGATCCCAGCATTTT
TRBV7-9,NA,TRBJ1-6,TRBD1,CASSRGWTGGSPLHF,TGTGCCAGCAGCCGGGGTTGGACAGGGGGGTCACCCCTCCACTTT
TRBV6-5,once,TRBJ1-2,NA,CASSRVSRGGGYTF,TGTGCCAGCAGTCGTGTATCTAGGGGCGGTGGCTACACCTTC
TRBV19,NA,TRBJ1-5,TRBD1,CASSIEGGRTNQPQHF,TGTGCCAGTAGTATAGAAGGGGGCCGAACCAATCAGCCCCAGCATTTT
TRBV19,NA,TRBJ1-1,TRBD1,CASIIGTGNTEAFF,TGTGCCAGTATCATAGGGACAGGGAACACTGAAGCTTTCTTT
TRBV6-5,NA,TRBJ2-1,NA,CASSYSFPDEQFF,TGTGCCAGCAGTTACTCGTTTCCTGATGAGCAGTTCTTC
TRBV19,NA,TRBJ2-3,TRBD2,CASSTISGGRSDTQYF,TGTGCCAGTAGTACTATTAGCGGGGGGCGATCAGATACGCAGTATTTT
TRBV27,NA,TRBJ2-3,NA,CASSFLAAYKDTDTQYF,TGTGCCAGCAGTTTCCTCGCGGCGTATAAGGACACAGATACGCAGTATTTT
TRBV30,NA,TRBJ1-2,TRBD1,CAWREGAVTGGYTF,TGTGCCTGGAGAGAGGGGGCAGTAACGGGTGGCTACACCTTC
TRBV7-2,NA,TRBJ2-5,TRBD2,CASSSGLAGETQYF,TGTGCCAGCAGCTCGGGACTAGCGGGGGAGACCCAGTACTTC
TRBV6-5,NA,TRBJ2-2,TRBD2,CASSYSPGGYTGELFF,TGTGCCAGCAGTTACTCCCCGGGGGGGTACACCGGGGAGCTGTTTTTT
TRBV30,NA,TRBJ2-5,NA,CAWRSRGQETQYF,TGTGCCTGGAGGTCCCGGGGCCAAGAGACCCAGTACTTC
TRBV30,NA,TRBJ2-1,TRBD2,CAWSGYLAGVYNEQFF,TGTGCCTGGAGTGGATACCTAGCGGGGGTCTACAATGAGCAGTTCTTC
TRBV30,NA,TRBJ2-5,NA,CAWKLEWYETQYF,TGTGCCTGGAAACTAGAGTGGTACGAGACCCAGTACTTC
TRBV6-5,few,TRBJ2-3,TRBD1,CATVQGWSTDTQYF,TGTGCCACCGTACAGGGGTGGAGCACAGATACGCAGTATTTT
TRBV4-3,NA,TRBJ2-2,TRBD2,CASSQGLAVAGELFF,TGCGCCAGCAGCCAAGGACTAGCGGTAGCCGGGGAGCTGTTTTTT
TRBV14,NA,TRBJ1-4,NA,CASSQWQVPPTNEKLFF,TGTGCCAGCAGCCAATGGCAGGTACCTCCAACTAATGAAAAACTGTTTTTT
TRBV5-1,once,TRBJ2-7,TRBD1,CASSLQPGQGVISSYEQYF,TGCGCCAGCTCCCTTCAACCGGGACAGGGGGTGATAAGCTCCTACGAGCAGTACTTC
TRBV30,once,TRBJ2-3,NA,CAWNSRGTDTQYF,TGTGCCTGGAACTCTAGGGGAACAGATACGCAGTATTTT
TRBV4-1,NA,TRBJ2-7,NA,CASSPRDTSYEQYF,TGCGCCAGCAGCCCCCGGGACACGTCCTACGAGCAGTACTTC
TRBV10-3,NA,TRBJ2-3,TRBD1,CAISTGTGGTDTQYF,TGTGCCATCAGCACCGGGACAGGGGGCACAGATACGCAGTATTTT
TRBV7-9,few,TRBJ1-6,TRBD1,CASSLGGQGNSPLHF,TGTGCCAGCAGCTTAGGGGGACAGGGAAATTCACCCCTCCACTTT
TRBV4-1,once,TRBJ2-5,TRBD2,CASRPRGLAGETQYF,TGCGCCAGCAGACCCAGGGGACTAGCGGGGGAGACCCAGTACTTC
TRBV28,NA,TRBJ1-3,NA,CASIRAPGNTIYF,TGTGCCAGCATCCGAGCCCCCGGAAACACCATATATTTT
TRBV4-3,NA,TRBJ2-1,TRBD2,CASSQDSPGTRYNNEQFF,TGCGCCAGCAGCCAAGATAGTCCCGGGACTAGGTATAACAATGAGCAGTTCTTC
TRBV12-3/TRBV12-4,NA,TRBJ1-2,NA,CASSPRVHYGYTF,TGTGCCAGCAGTCCCAGGGTTCACTATGGCTACACCTTC
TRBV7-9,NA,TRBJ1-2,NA,CASSLRQTNYGYTF,TGTGCCAGCAGCCTTAGACAGACTAACTATGGCTACACCTTC
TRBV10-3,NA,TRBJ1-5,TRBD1,CAISEDRVNQPQHF,TGTGCCATCAGTGAGGACAGGGTCAATCAGCCCCAGCATTTT
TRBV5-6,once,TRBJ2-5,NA,CASSLRGTQYF,TGTGCCAGCAGCCTAAGGGGGACCCAGTACTTC
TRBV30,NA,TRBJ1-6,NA,CATTGSGGSYNSPLHF,TGTGCCACCACCGGGAGTGGAGGGTCCTATAATTCACCCCTCCACTTT
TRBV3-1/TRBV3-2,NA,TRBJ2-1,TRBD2,CASSLGAGNNEQFF,TGTGCCAGCAGCCTCGGAGCGGGAAACAATGAGCAGTTCTTC
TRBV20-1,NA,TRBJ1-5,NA,CSASSPNQPQHF,TGCAGTGCTAGTTCTCCCAATCAGCCCCAGCATTTT
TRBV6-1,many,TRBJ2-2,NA,CASSEIPQGELFF,TGTGCCAGCAGTGAGATACCCCAGGGGGAGCTGTTTTTT
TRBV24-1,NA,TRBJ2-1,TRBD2,CATSDLQGLAGVSYSYNEQFF,TGTGCCACCAGTGATTTGCAAGGACTAGCGGGAGTTTCATACTCCTACAATGAGCAGTTCTTC
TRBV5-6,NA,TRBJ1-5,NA,CASSLNSYSNQPQHF,TGTGCCAGCAGCTTGAACTCTTATAGCAATCAGCCCCAGCATTTT
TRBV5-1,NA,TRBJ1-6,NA,CASSHGRGSYNSPLHF,TGCGCCAGCAGCCACGGGAGGGGCTCCTATAATTCACCCCTCCACTTT
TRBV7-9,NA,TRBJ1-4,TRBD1,CASSPRTGEEKLFF,TGTGCCAGCAGCCCCCGGACAGGGGAGGAAAAACTGTTTTTT